This T cell receptor (beta chain) originates from a study of T cells in Graves' hyperthyroidism and ophthalmopathy. Overall study findings and caveats: Also found in blood were most expanded thyroid clonotypes above 0.001.

Concerning this clonotype itself: Antigen specificity is unknown.

The V gene end was trimmed by 5 bases and the J gene end by 0 bases; junction bases not matched to a gene: 7. This CDR3 has 16 amino acids. The germline V gene has CDR1 SGHVS and CDR2 FQNEAQ. What was amplified from RNA transcripts were TCR beta CDR3 regions. Using the HTBI primer set, a first-round RT-PCR was run on the TCR CDR3. One entry per CDR3 protein, called by TCRdb with MiXCR from the multiplex PCR reads. The data show some 570,000 distinct CDR3 sequences, with about 15% seen just once and 17% held by the top ten. Material: blood. The chain joins TRBV7-8 to TRBJ1-5; TRBD1 aligns across 7 bases. This TCR was sampled from a woman aged 18-35 years with Graves' ophthalmopathy. CDR3 loop: CASSAAGQYSNQPQHF. For the CDR3, the DNA is TGTGCCAGCAGCGCAGCGGGACAGTATAGCAATCAGCCCCAGCATTTT.